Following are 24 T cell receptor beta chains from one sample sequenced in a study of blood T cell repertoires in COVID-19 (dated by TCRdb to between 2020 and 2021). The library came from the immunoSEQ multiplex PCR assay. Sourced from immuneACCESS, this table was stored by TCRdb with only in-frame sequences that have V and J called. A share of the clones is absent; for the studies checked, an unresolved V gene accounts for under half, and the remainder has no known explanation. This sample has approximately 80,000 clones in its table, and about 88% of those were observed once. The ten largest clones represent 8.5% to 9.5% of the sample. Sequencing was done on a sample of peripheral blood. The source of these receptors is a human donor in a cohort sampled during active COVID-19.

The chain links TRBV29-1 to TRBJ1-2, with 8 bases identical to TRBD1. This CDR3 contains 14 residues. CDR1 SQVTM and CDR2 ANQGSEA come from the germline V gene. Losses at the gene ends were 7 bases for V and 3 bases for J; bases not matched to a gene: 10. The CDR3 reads CSARDRSDYYGYTF. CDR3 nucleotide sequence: TGCAGCGCTAGGGACAGGAGCGATTACTATGGCTACACCTTC.

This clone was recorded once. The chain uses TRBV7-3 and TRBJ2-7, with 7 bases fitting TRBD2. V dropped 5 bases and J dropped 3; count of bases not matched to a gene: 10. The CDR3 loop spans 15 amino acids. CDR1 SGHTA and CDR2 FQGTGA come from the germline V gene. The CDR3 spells CASSPNPGGGYEQYF. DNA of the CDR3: TGTGCCAGCAGCCCAAACCCTGGCGGGGGCTACGAGCAGTACTTC.

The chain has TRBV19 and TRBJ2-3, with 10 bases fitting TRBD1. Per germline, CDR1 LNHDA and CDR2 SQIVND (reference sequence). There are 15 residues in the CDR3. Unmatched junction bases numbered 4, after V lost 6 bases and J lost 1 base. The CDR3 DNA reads TGTGCCAGTAGGACAGGGGGCGCAGGCACAGATACGCAGTATTTT. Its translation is CASRTGGAGTDTQYF.

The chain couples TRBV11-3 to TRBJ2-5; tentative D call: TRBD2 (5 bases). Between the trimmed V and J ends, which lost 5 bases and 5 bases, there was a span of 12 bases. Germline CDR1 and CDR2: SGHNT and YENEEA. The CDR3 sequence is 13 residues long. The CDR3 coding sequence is TGTGCCAGCAGCCGGGGAGTATCGGAGACCCAGTACTTC. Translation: CASSRGVSETQYF.

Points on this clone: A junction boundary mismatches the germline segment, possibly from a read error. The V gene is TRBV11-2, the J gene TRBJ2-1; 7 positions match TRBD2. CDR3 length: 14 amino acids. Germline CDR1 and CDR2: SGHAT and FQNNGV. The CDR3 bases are TGTGCCAACAGCTTCGGCAGGGAGGGTTATGAGCAGTTCTTC. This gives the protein CANSFGREGYEQFF.

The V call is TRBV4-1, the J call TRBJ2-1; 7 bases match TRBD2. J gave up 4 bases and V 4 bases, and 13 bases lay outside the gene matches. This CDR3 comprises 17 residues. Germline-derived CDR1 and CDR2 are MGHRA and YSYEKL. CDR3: CASSRTAGTNPYNEQFF. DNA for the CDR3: TGCGCCAGCAGCCGCACCGCCGGGACTAACCCATACAATGAGCAGTTCTTC.

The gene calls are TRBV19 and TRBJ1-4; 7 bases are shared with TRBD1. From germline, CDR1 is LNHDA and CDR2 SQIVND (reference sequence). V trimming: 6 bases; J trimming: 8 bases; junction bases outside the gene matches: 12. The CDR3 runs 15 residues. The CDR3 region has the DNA TGTGCCAGTAGGGCCCAAGGGGGCAGACTCGAAAAACTGTTTTTT. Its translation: CASRAQGGRLEKLFF.

The chain's CDR3 is CASSLAVQRGGRETQYF. The CDR3, as DNA: TGCGCCAGCAGCTTGGCCGTACAGCGGGGGGGCCGGGAGACCCAGTACTTC. The chain carries TRBV5-1 and TRBJ2-5, with TRBD2 matching over 10 bases. Germline V gives CDR1 SGHRS, CDR2 YFSETQ. This CDR3 has 17 amino acids. The V segment lost 0 bases and the J segment 5 bases; nucleotides outside the gene matches: 10.

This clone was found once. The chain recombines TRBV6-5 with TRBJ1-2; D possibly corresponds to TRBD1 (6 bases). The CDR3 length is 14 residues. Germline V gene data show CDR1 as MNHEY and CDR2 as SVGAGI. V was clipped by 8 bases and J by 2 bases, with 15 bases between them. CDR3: CASPRGGWNYGYTF. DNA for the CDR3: TGTGCCAGCCCTCGGGGGGGCTGGAACTATGGCTACACCTTC.

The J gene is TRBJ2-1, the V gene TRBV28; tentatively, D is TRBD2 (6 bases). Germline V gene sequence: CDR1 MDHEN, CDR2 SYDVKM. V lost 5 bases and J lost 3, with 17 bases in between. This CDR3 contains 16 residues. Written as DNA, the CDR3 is TGTGCCAGCAGTCCAAGCGGGTCGGGGGTCTACAATGAGCAGTTCTTC. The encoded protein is CASSPSGSGVYNEQFF.

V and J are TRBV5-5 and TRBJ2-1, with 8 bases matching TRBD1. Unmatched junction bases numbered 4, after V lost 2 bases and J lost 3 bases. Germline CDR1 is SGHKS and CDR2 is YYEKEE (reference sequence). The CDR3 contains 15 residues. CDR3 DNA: TGTGCCAGCAGCTTAGGGGACAGGTTCTACAATGAGCAGTTCTTC. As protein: CASSLGDRFYNEQFF.

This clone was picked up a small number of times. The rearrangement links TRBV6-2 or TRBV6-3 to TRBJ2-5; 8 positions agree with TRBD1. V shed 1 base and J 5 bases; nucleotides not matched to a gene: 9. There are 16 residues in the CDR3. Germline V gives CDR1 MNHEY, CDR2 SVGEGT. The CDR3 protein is CASSYFRQGSRETQYF. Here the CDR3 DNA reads TGTGCCAGCAGTTACTTCCGACAGGGGTCGAGGGAGACCCAGTACTTC.

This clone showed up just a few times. The CDR3 region has the DNA TGTGCCAGCAGCTCGGGGAGGGAGGCCAACTACGAGCAGTACTTC. Translating gives CASSSGREANYEQYF. This chain links TRBV7-9 with TRBJ2-7; 7 nucleotides line up with TRBD2. This CDR3 has 15 amino acids. The germline gives CDR1 SEHNR, CDR2 FQNEAQ (reference sequence). V gave up 4 bases and J gave up 3 bases; unmatched junction bases: 9.

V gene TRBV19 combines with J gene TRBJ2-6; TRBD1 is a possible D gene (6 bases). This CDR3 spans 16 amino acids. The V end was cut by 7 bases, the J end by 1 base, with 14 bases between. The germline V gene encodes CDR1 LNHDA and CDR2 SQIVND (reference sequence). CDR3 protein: CASTPGAHSGANVLTF. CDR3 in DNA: TGTGCCAGTACGCCAGGGGCACATTCTGGGGCCAACGTCCTGACTTTC.

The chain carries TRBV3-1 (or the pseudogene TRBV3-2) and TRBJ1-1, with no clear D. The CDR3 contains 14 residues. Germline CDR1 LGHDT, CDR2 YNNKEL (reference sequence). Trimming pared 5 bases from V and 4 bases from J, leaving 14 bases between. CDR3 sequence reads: CASSSPGLRTEAFF. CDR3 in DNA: TGTGCCAGCAGCTCCCCCGGGTTGCGCACTGAAGCTTTCTTT.

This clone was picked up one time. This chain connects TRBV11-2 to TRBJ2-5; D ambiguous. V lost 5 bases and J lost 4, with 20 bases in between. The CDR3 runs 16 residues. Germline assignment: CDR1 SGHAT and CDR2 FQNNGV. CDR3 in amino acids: CASSPYRLESGETQYF. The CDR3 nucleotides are TGTGCCAGCAGCCCATACCGGCTGGAGTCGGGAGAGACCCAGTACTTC.

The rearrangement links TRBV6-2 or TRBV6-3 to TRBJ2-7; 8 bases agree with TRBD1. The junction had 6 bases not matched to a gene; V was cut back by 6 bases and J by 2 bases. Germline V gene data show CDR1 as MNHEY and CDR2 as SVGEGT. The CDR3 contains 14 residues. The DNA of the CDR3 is TGTGCCAGCAGCCTGACAGGGGTAACCTACGAGCAGTACTTC. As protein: CASSLTGVTYEQYF.

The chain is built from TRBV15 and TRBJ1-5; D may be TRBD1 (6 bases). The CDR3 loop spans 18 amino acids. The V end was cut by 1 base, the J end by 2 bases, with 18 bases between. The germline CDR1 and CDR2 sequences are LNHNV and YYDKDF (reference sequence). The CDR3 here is CATSRGLGGLTGNQPQHF. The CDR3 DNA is TGTGCCACCAGCAGAGGACTGGGGGGGCTTACGGGCAATCAGCCCCAGCATTTT.

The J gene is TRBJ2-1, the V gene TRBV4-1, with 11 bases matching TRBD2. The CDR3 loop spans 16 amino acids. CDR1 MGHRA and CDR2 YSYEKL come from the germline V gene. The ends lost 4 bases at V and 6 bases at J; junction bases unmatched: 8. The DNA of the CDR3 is TGCGCCAGCAGCCTTAAGACTAGCGGGAAATTCAATGAGCAGTTCTTC. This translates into CASSLKTSGKFNEQFF.

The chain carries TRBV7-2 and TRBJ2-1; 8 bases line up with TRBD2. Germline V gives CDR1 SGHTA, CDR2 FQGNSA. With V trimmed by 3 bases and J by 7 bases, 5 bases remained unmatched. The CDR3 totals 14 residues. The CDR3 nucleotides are TGTGCCAGCAGCTTGCGGGGGGTGGTGAATGAGCAGTTCTTC. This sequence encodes CASSLRGVVNEQFF. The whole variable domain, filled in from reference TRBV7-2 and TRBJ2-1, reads GAGVSQSPSNKVTEKGKDVELRCDPISGHTALYWYRQSLGQGLEFLIYFQGNSAPDKSGLPSDRFSAERTGGSVSTLTIQRTQQEDSAVYLCASSLRGVVNEQFFGPGTRLTVL.

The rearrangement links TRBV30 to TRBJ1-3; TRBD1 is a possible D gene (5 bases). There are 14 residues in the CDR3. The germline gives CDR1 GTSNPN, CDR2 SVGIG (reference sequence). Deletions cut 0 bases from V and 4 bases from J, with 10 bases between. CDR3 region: CAWSVQGVGNTIYF. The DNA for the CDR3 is TGTGCCTGGAGTGTACAAGGGGTGGGAAACACCATATATTTT.

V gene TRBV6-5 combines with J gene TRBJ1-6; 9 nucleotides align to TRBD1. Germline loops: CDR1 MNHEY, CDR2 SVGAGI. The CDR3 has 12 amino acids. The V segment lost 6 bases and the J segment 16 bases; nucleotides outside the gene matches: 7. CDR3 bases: TGTGCCAGCAGCGGGGACAGGGTAGGTCTCCACTTT. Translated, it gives CASSGDRVGLHF.

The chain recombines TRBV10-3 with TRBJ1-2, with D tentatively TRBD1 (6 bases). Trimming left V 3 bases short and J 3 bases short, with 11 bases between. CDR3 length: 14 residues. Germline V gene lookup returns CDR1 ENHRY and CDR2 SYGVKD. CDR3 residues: CAISDGGLDYGYTF. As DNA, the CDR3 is TGTGCCATCAGTGACGGGGGGCTGGACTATGGCTACACCTTC.

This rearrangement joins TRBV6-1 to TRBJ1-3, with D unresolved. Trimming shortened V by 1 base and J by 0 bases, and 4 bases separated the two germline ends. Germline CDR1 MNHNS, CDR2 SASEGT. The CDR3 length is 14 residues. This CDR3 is CASSEGSSGNTIYF. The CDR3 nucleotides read TGTGCCAGCAGTGAAGGGAGCTCTGGAAACACCATATATTTT.